This TCR beta chain emerged from a study of CD8+ T cells in alopecia areata (dated by TCRdb to 2016 to 2019). Describing the broader study: The treated patients took part in an open-label pilot trial in which moderate-to-severe alopecia areata was treated with oral tofacitinib at 5 to 10 mg twice daily. Patients stayed on tofacitinib for 6 to 18 months and then had 6 months of follow-up off drug so that delayed response and recurrence could be assessed. Disease severity in treated patients was measured with the SALT score, which quantifies the percentage of affected scalp surface area. In both human patients and the C3H/HeJ mouse model, the study applied high-throughput TCRbeta sequencing to look at T cell clonal expansion in alopecia areata. In humans, TCRbeta sequencing was performed on scalp tissue and on sorted CD4+ and CD8+ peripheral blood T cells from healthy controls and from patients with patchy or totalis/universalis alopecia areata. Biopsies were taken from tofacitinib-treated patients at baseline and again at 4 and 24 weeks into treatment, and several of those patients also had a later scalp biopsy. Scalp clonality was compared across normal scalp (n=4), patchy alopecia areata scalp (n=8), and alopecia totalis/universalis scalp (n=8). RNA came from the PAXgene miRNA kit for fixed scalp, the miRNeasy kit for PBMCs, and the RNeasy kit for mouse skin. Amplification of TCRbeta CDR3 regions was done by immunoSEQ multiplex PCR using 35 Vbeta forward primers and 13 Jbeta reverse primers. The paper as a whole reports these results and caveats: Compared with mice, TCR sequences shared between patients were less clear, possibly partly because of HLA diversity across the patient population. Unlike mouse skin, where gammadelta T cells dominate, normal human skin contains resident alphabeta T cells that get sequenced too, which complicates analysis of the scalp TCR repertoire. Tofacitinib significantly lowered scalp clonality and the number of expanded CD8+ clones among the top 100 scalp clones. Compared with normal scalp, lesional scalp, particularly in alopecia totalis/universalis, had higher clonality and more expanded CD8+ clones, which suggests antigenic drive. Many expanded lesional clones persisted in scalp and blood during tofacitinib treatment, which may partly explain relapse after stopping treatment. Because the treated cohort was small and had only one nonresponder, larger studies are needed to examine links between baseline CD8+ expansion and response.

The germline V gene provides CDR1 LGHNA and CDR2 YSLEER. There are 15 amino acids in the CDR3, from cysteine to phenylalanine inclusive. The CDR3 DNA has 45 bases and is translated from base 1. For this chain, trimming is 2 bases at the V end and 7 bases at the J end, and the number of junction bases without a gene match is 11. The sample's time point, from its label and the paper: 4 weeks on oral tofacitinib. The sample's treatment or condition label, decoded: oral pan-JAK inhibitor, 5-10 mg twice daily. Peripheral blood and lesional scalp punch biopsies were obtained from patients with alopecia areata. PBMCs were isolated by density centrifugation and stained for CD3, CD4 and CD8, after which CD4+ and CD8+ T cells were sorted on a FACSAria. Libraries were prepared through the immunoSEQ multiplex PCR assay. For TCR sequencing, RNA was extracted from every sample and reverse transcribed into cDNA to serve as template. SuperScript III was used to make first-strand cDNA, primed with a 2:1 mix of oligo-dT and random hexamers. A synthetic immune receptor repertoire was used to assess amplification bias, and residual bias was removed computationally. For the original study's pipeline: Raw reads were preprocessed to remove errors, and CDR3 was defined according to IMGT conventions as the region from the conserved cysteine to phenylalanine. Clonality was computed as 1 minus the Shannon entropy, with the entropy normalized by log2 of the number of productive unique TCRs. Whether scalp clones were CD4 or CD8 was inferred by matching scalp TCRbeta sequences against CD4 and CD8 repertoires sorted from blood. This immuneACCESS table, as held by TCRdb, lists in-frame sequences with V and J called but not all clones. Of the missing ones, under half trace to an unresolved V gene in checked studies; the others have no known cause. V and J calls plus clone size are reproduced from that table; the DNA served to infer D and trimming. This sample is represented by some 220,000 clones; more than 45% of them were singletons. The biggest ten clones account for around 1.5% of the sample.

Only a few counts were recorded for this clone. The target of this receptor is not known. No base qualities exist here, and no much larger clone lies one base off it. The same CDR3 is also encoded by other DNA sequences in this sample. Sequenced material: CD4+ T cells sorted from blood, taken at week 4, from a patient treated with tofacitinib. This clonotype was sampled from a human donor with alopecia areata. The chain joins TRBV4-3 to TRBJ2-7; TRBD1 matches 7 bases in the middle. The bases read TGCGCCAGCAGCCAACAAACCCTGGCAGGGGGTGAGCAGTACTTC. It encodes CASSQQTLAGGEQYF.